This T cell receptor beta chain was retrieved from a study of CD8 T cells in ankylosing spondylitis. Points from the study as a whole: Enrichment of disease-linked clones was reportedly significant in matched ankylosing spondylitis synovial fluid. Certain motif variants had earlier appeared in reactive arthritis synovial fluid and blood. Ankylosing spondylitis blood appeared to be characterized by a TCR beta motif of 8 or 9 highly homologous variants.

By quantitative 5'-RACE with molecular barcodes, the TCR beta libraries were made. Via MiXCR, TCRdb re-called the 5' RACE reads, giving one row per CDR3 protein. This sample has 300,000 to 350,000 distinct CDR3 sequences, with about 9.9% found just once. Deletions cut 3 bases from V and 0 bases from J, with 9 bases between. The CDR3 covers 14 residues. This clonotype has ten or more counts. The antigen is undetermined. Material: blood, either unsorted or a sorted T cell fraction (not recorded which). The clonotype was recovered from a female donor with ankylosing spondylitis or in good health (not recorded which). The V and J genes are TRBV12-3 or TRBV12-4 and TRBJ2-7; maybe TRBD2 (5 bases). This chain's CDR3 is CASSFGKRSYEQYF. CDR3 coding DNA: TGTGCCAGCAGTTTCGGGAAGCGCTCCTACGAGCAGTACTTC.